One sample yielded the 8 T cell receptor beta chains listed below, sequenced in a study of blood T cell repertoires in COVID-19. TCRdb's table, derived via immunoSEQ multiplex PCR, lists solely in-frame clones and lacks some. The sample consists of approximately 200,000 clones, roughly 83% of them appearing once. The material sequenced was peripheral blood. The receptors shown here come from a woman aged 45-60 years with acute or convalescent COVID-19.

The chain carries TRBV19 and TRBJ2-7; 10 bases line up with TRBD1. The length of the CDR3 is 16 residues. Losses at the gene ends were 7 bases for V and 3 bases for J; bases not matched to a gene: 12. Germline V gene sequence: CDR1 LNHDA, CDR2 SQIVND (reference sequence). CDR3 sequence: CASTPTGDRGIYEQYF. The DNA for the CDR3 is TGTGCCAGTACCCCGACCGGGGACAGGGGCATCTACGAGCAGTACTTC.

The V call is TRBV12-3 or TRBV12-4, the J call TRBJ1-5; 7 bases align to TRBD1. The junction had 5 bases not matched to a gene; V was cut back by 7 bases and J by 5 bases. The CDR3 covers 13 residues. CDR3 in DNA: TGTGCCAGCAAAGGGACAGCCGATCAGCCCCAGCATTTT. This encodes CASKGTADQPQHF.

This clone is a singleton in its sample. This sample includes further DNA sequences coding for the same CDR3. The rearrangement links TRBV24-1 to TRBJ1-1, with D uncertain. The CDR3 extends over 11 amino acids. The V gene lost 2 bases and the J gene lost 9 bases, with 6 bases spanning the gap. CDR1 and CDR2 from the germline V gene are KGHDR and SFDVKD. The DNA of the CDR3 is TGTGCCACCAGTGATTCAGTAAAAGCTTTCTTT. It is translated as CATSDSVKAFF.

This rearrangement joins TRBV7-8 to TRBJ2-7; D is perhaps TRBD2 (6 bases). V was clipped by 5 bases and J by 9 bases, with 17 bases between them. Germline CDR1 is SGHVS and CDR2 is FQNEAQ. The CDR3 spans 13 residues. CDR3 protein: CASSPRRDQGQYF. The CDR3 DNA sequence: TGTGCCAGCAGCCCAAGGAGGGACCAGGGGCAGTACTTC. Full variable domain (outside the CDR3, taken from reference TRBV7-8 and TRBJ2-7): GAGVSQSPRYKVAKRGQDVALRCDPISGHVSLFWYQQALGQGPEFLTYFQNEAQLDKSGLPSDRFFAERPEGSVSTLKIQRTQQEDSAVYLCASSPRRDQGQYFGPGTRLTVT.

CDR3 residues: CATHSLRNTGELFF. In DNA form, the CDR3 reads TGTGCCACCCACTCACTTAGGAACACCGGGGAGCTGTTTTTT. This chain links TRBV19 with TRBJ2-2; D not resolved. In germline, CDR1 is LNHDA, CDR2 SQIVND (reference sequence). V gave up 10 bases and J gave up 1 base, with 13 bases separating them. This CDR3 is 14 amino acids long.

This sequence joins TRBV6-1 and TRBJ1-4; TRBD1 might be the D (6 bases). CDR1 and CDR2 from the germline V gene are MNHNS and SASEGT. The CDR3 totals 15 residues. Between the trimmed V and J ends, which lost 0 bases and 6 bases, there was a span of 11 bases. CDR3 coding DNA: TGTGCCAGCAGTGAAGCGCGCGGGGGCTATGAAAAACTGTTTTTT. It encodes CASSEARGGYEKLFF.

The chain links TRBV28 to TRBJ1-4; perhaps TRBD1 as D (6 bases). The germline CDR1 and CDR2 sequences are MDHEN and SYDVKM. Trimming left V 2 bases short and J 7 bases short, with 14 bases between. There are 15 residues in the CDR3. Here the CDR3 DNA reads TGTGCCAGCAGTTTACAAGGGGGTGGGGGTGAAAAACTGTTTTTT. This encodes CASSLQGGGGEKLFF.

The chain has TRBV28 and TRBJ1-1, with D unresolved. V was pared by 6 bases and J by 7 bases, with 9 bases between. This CDR3 spans 11 amino acids. Per the germline V gene, CDR1 is MDHEN and CDR2 is SYDVKM. The CDR3 DNA sequence: TGTGCCAGCAGGCTCCGGGATGAAGCTTTCTTT. Translating it yields CASRLRDEAFF.